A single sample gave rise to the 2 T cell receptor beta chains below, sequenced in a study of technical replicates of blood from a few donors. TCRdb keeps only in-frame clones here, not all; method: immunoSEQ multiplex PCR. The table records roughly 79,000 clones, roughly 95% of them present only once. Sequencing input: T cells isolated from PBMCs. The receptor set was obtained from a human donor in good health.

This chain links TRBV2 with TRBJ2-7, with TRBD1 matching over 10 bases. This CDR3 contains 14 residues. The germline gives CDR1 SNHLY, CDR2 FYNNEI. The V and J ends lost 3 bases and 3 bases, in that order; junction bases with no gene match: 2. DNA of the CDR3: TGTGCCAGCAGTGACGGGACAGGGGACTACGAGCAGTACTTC. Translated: CASSDGTGDYEQYF.

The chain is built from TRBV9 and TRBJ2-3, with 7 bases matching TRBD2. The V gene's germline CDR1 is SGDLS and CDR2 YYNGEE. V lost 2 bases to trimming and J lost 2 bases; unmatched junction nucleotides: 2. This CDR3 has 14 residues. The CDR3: CASSVGGDTDTQYF. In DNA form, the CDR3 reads TGTGCCAGCAGCGTGGGAGGGGACACAGATACGCAGTATTTT.